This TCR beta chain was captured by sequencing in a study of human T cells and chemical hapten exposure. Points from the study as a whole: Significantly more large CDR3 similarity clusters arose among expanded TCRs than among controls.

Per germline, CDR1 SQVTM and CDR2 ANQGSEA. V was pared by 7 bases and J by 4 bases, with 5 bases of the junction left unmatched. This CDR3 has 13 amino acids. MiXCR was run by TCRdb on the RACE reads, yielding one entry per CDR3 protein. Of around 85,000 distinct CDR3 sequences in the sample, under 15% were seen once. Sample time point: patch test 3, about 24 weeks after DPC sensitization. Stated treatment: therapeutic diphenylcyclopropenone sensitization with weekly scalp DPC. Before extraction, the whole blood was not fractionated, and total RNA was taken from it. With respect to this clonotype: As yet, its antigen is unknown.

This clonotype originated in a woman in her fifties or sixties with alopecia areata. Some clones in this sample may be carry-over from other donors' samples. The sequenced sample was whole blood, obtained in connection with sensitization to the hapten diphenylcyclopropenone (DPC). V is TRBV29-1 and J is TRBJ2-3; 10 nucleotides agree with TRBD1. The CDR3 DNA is TGCAGCGCCGGGACAGGGGTGCCAGATACGCAGTATTTT. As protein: CSAGTGVPDTQYF.